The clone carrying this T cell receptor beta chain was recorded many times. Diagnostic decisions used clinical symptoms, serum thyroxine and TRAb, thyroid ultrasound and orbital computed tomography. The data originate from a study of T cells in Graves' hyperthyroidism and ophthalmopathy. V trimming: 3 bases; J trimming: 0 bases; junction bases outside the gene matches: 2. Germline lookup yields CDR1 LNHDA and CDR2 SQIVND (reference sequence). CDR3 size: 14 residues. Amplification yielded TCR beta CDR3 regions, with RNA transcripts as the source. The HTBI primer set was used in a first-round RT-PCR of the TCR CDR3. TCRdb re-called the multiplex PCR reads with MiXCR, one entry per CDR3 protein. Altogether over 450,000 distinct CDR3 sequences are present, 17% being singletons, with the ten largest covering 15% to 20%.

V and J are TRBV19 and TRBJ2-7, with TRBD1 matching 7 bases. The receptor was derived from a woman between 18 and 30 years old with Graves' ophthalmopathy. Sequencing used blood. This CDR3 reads CASSIRDSSYEQYF. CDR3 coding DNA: TGTGCCAGTAGTATCCGGGACAGCTCCTACGAGCAGTACTTC.